This T cell receptor (beta chain) was documented in a study of metastatic and nonmetastatic thyroid tumors. The wider study: Blood and tumor or nodule tissue repertoires from malignant and benign thyroid patients were compared.

Study-wide results and limits: Compared with benign nodules, malignant thyroid tumors were reported to have significantly higher TCR beta diversity in both blood and tumor.

How the authors handled the data: Clinicopathological groups supplied CDR3 differences that were used to build a distant-metastasis classifier for papillary thyroid cancer. TCRdb re-called clones from the PCR reads using MiXCR. The V and J calls and clone size are TCRdb's, not the authors'. The repertoire holds around 61,000 clones, with 25% to 30% as singletons. Thyroid surgery was preceded by no treatment in any patient. Comment on this clone: The antigen remains unidentified.

Trimming pared 3 bases from V and 7 bases from J, leaving 16 bases between. Germline lookup yields CDR1 SGHVS and CDR2 FNYEAQ. The CDR3 contains 15 residues. The sequencing sample was made of blood. The rearrangement links TRBV7-6 to TRBJ2-1, with D possibly TRBD2 on 6 matching bases. This clonotype was sampled from a female donor with papillary thyroid cancer or a benign thyroid nodule (not recorded which). Some clones in this sample may be carry-over from other donors' samples. As DNA, the CDR3 is TGTGCCAGCAGCTTGGGGGGAGTTGGTGGTAATGAGCAGTTCTTC. It encodes CASSLGGVGGNEQFF.